The rows below give T cell receptor beta chains drawn from one sample of a study of blood T cell repertoires in COVID-19. Clones were read by immunoSEQ multiplex PCR, and TCRdb kept only the in-frame ones, dropping some. Here the sample spans tens of thousands of clones, around four fifths being singletons. Sequencing was performed on peripheral blood. The source of these receptors is a man aged 50-60 years with active or convalescent COVID-19. The CDR3 runs from the conserved cysteine through the conserved F or W. A D gene is named only where the DNA matches it firmly. Clone size, where shown, is once, few, many, or a class for clones that have expanded.

D: -
J: TRBJ1-6
size: once
V: TRBV7-6
CDR3: CASNVAGGPLHF
DNA: TGTGCCAGCAACGTAGCGGGGGGGCCCCTCCACTTT

D: TRBD1
J: TRBJ1-5
size: -
V: TRBV30
CDR3: CAWSAGQHSNQPQHF
DNA: TGTGCCTGGAGTGCGGGACAGCATAGCAATCAGCCCCAGCATTTT

D: TRBD1
J: TRBJ2-7
size: once
V: TRBV5-6
CDR3: CASSPEGGTGSSYEQYF
DNA: TGTGCCAGCAGCCCTGAAGGCGGGACAGGGAGCTCCTACGAGCAGTACTTC

D: TRBD1
J: TRBJ1-4
size: -
V: TRBV7-2
CDR3: CASSSRDRANEKLFF
DNA: TGTGCCAGCAGCTCCCGGGACAGAGCTAATGAAAAACTGTTTTTT

D: TRBD2
J: TRBJ2-5
size: -
V: TRBV9
CDR3: CASSERGIAGVQETQYF
DNA: TGTGCCAGCAGCGAGAGGGGTATAGCGGGGGTCCAGGAGACCCAGTACTTC

D: -
J: TRBJ1-6
size: few
V: TRBV19
CDR3: CASSMDPGGSSYNSPLHF
DNA: TGTGCCAGTAGTATGGACCCCGGTGGGAGCTCCTATAATTCACCCCTCCACTTT

D: -
J: TRBJ2-1
size: -
V: TRBV4-1
CDR3: CAVRRGDNEQFF
DNA: TGCGCCGTCCGGCGCGGAGACAATGAGCAGTTCTTC

D: TRBD2
J: TRBJ2-7
size: -
V: TRBV9
CDR3: CASSALAGGPYEQYF
DNA: TGTGCCAGCAGCGCTCTAGCGGGGGGACCCTACGAGCAGTACTTC

D: TRBD1
J: TRBJ2-1
size: -
V: TRBV30
CDR3: CAWSDGQGFYNEQFF
DNA: TGTGCCTGGAGTGACGGACAGGGGTTCTACAATGAGCAGTTCTTC

D: -
J: TRBJ1-5
size: -
V: TRBV5-8
CDR3: CASSPKAVATSNQPQHF
DNA: TGTGCCAGCAGCCCAAAAGCGGTGGCGACCAGCAATCAGCCCCAGCATTTT

D: -
J: TRBJ2-2
size: -
V: TRBV5-1
CDR3: CASSRSVNTGELFF
DNA: TGCGCCAGCAGCAGATCAGTGAACACCGGGGAGCTGTTTTTT

D: TRBD2
J: TRBJ2-5
size: -
V: TRBV14
CDR3: CASSQDRRAGGIQETQYF
DNA: TGTGCCAGCAGCCAAGATCGGCGAGCGGGGGGAATCCAAGAGACCCAGTACTTC

D: -
J: TRBJ1-4
size: -
V: TRBV19
CDR3: CASRRGRVTNEKLFF
DNA: TGTGCCAGTAGGAGGGGGAGAGTAACTAATGAAAAACTGTTTTTT

D: -
J: TRBJ1-2
size: -
V: TRBV18
CDR3: CASSPGTAGNGYTF
DNA: TGTGCCAGCTCACCAGGCACCGCCGGGAATGGCTACACCTTC

D: TRBD1
J: TRBJ2-3
size: -
V: TRBV18
CDR3: CASSPLRQGDADTQYF
DNA: TGTGCCAGCTCACCTTTGCGGCAGGGGGACGCAGATACGCAGTATTTT

D: TRBD1
J: TRBJ2-5
size: -
V: TRBV18
CDR3: CASSRTGEPQETQYF
DNA: TGTGCCAGCTCACGGACAGGAGAGCCCCAAGAGACCCAGTACTTC

D: TRBD1
J: TRBJ1-5
size: -
V: TRBV5-1
CDR3: CASSPGTGASNQPQHF
DNA: TGCGCCAGCAGCCCCGGGACAGGGGCTAGCAATCAGCCCCAGCATTTT

D: -
J: TRBJ2-5
size: -
V: TRBV10-1
CDR3: CASSEGTAAGGETQYF
DNA: TGCGCCAGCAGTGAGGGGACAGCCGCTGGAGGGGAGACCCAGTACTTC

D: -
J: TRBJ1-2
size: -
V: TRBV6-5
CDR3: CASRRTRVDGYTF
DNA: TGTGCCAGCAGGCGTACCAGGGTCGATGGCTACACCTTC

D: -
J: TRBJ1-4
size: -
V: TRBV6-5
CDR3: CASTRGGEKLFF
DNA: TGTGCCAGCACAAGGGGGGGTGAAAAACTGTTTTTT

D: -
J: TRBJ1-2
size: -
V: TRBV14
CDR3: CASSQETHLVSGYTF
DNA: TGTGCCAGCAGCCAAGAAACTCACCTGGTATCTGGCTACACCTTC

D: TRBD2
J: TRBJ2-5
size: once
V: TRBV15
CDR3: CATSRLAGTKETQYF
DNA: TGTGCCACCAGCAGACTAGCGGGGACGAAAGAGACCCAGTACTTC

D: -
J: TRBJ1-2
size: once
V: TRBV4-1
CDR3: CASSHFGLHRSGGYTF
DNA: TGCGCCAGCAGCCATTTTGGGCTACACCGCTCGGGGGGCTACACCTTC

D: -
J: TRBJ1-1
size: -
V: TRBV6-1
CDR3: CASSDRASNTEAFF
DNA: TGTGCCAGCAGTGACAGGGCATCGAACACTGAAGCTTTCTTT